The rows below give T cell receptor beta chains drawn from one sample of a study of T cell repertoires in cytomegalovirus infection. Each CDR3 protein is one row after TCRdb ran MiXCR on the reads. The table includes under 850,000 distinct CDR3 sequences, roughly 36% detected once. The sample taken for sequencing was PBMCs. The receptors come from a human donor in good health (CMV status not recorded). Some clones in this sample may be carry-over from other donors' samples. Each CDR3 is given with its conserved first and last residue. Each record gives: V gene, clone size, CDR3 protein. Expanded clones are given a class, and other clones once, few, many or no size at all.

V: TRBV19; size: NA; CDR3: CASSIMVWDVGNQPQHF
V: TRBV7-6; size: few; CDR3: CASSSGTGSNTGELFF
V: TRBV25-1; size: few; CDR3: CASSEPAGETEAFF
V: TRBV7-3; size: few; CDR3: CASSPYPEQGKETQYF
V: TRBV7-8; size: many; CDR3: CASSLRLARVAGELFF
V: TRBV7-9; size: few; CDR3: CASSAEVYEQYF
V: TRBV5-6; size: NA; CDR3: CTSSWDRGNYGYTF
V: TRBV30; size: NA; CDR3: CAWSVQANQPQHF
V: TRBV20-1; size: NA; CDR3: CSARGGLAGSYNEQFF
V: TRBV20-1; size: NA; CDR3: CSARDSLLVRNTEAFF
V: TRBV11-2; size: NA; CDR3: CASSLGDRLKDIQYF
V: TRBV12-3/TRBV12-4; size: few; CDR3: CASSRRQGLGVDTEAFF
V: TRBV28; size: few; CDR3: CASSFKGRGNSPLHF
V: TRBV6-1; size: NA; CDR3: CASSSPDRGAYEQYF
V: TRBV12-3/TRBV12-4; size: NA; CDR3: CASSPGPRTGELFF
V: TRBV7-8; size: many; CDR3: CASSLPPGNEQFF
V: TRBV7-9; size: NA; CDR3: CASSPLRGSLAKNIQYF
V: TRBV20-1; size: NA; CDR3: CSATFFEATAYNEQFF
V: TRBV28; size: NA; CDR3: CASSNPTEYNEQFF
V: TRBV12-3/TRBV12-4; size: few; CDR3: CASSRSRNQPQHF
V: TRBV12-3/TRBV12-4; size: once; CDR3: CASSFTQGSGNTIYF
V: TRBV7-2; size: many; CDR3: CASSSGLAGGRAQYF
V: TRBV7-6; size: few; CDR3: CASSLSTSGRALNEQFF
V: TRBV7-9; size: NA; CDR3: CASNLVEGYQETQYF
V: TRBV27; size: few; CDR3: CASSRRTVAVPANSPLHF